The 10 T cell receptor beta chains listed next were all sequenced from one sample in a study of T cells in Graves' hyperthyroidism and ophthalmopathy. The TCR beta CDR3 regions underwent amplification using RNA transcripts as the source. The primer set for the first-round RT-PCR of the TCR CDR3 was HTBI. TCRdb re-derived calls from the multiplex PCR reads in MiXCR, one entry per CDR3 protein. The data show 640,000 or so distinct CDR3 sequences, 14% to 15% seen once. Sequences were obtained from blood. Source of these receptors: a woman in her thirties or forties with Graves' ophthalmopathy.

This clonotype was recorded many times. This sequence joins TRBV12-3 or TRBV12-4 and TRBJ2-7; 8 positions match TRBD2. This CDR3 has 14 residues. Germline trimming cut 5 bases from V and 4 bases from J; bases unmatched to any gene: 7. The CDR3 nucleotides are TGTGCCAGCAGTACGGGACTAGGTATTTACGAGCAGTACTTC. Translated, it gives CASSTGLGIYEQYF.

This clonotype was counted ten times or more. The chain couples TRBV12-3 or TRBV12-4 to TRBJ2-7; TRBD2 aligns across 7 bases. The junction had 2 bases not matched to a gene; V was cut back by 1 base and J by 2 bases. The CDR3 is 14 amino acids. This CDR3 is CASSLEGTTYEQYF. Written as DNA, the CDR3 is TGTGCCAGCAGTTTAGAGGGGACTACCTACGAGCAGTACTTC.

This clonotype was counted ten times or more. The V call is TRBV12-3 or TRBV12-4, the J call TRBJ1-2, with D maybe TRBD1 (5 bases). This CDR3 is 14 amino acids long. With 6 bases removed from V and 5 bases from J, the gap between germline ends came to 16 bases. The CDR3 loop reads CASSGEGAIYGYTF. For the CDR3, the DNA is TGTGCCAGCAGCGGGGAAGGGGCAATTTATGGCTACACCTTC.

This clonotype was seen once. The J gene is TRBJ1-1, the V gene TRBV25-1; no clear D. The V and J ends lost 4 bases and 1 base respectively, with 10 bases between them. The CDR3 is 14 amino acids. Germline V gene data show CDR1 as MGHDK and CDR2 as SYGVNS. The CDR3 is CASSGLGANTEAFF. The DNA of the CDR3 is TGTGCCAGCAGTGGGCTGGGCGCGAACACTGAAGCTTTCTTT. Using reference TRBV25-1 and TRBJ1-1 for the parts outside the CDR3, the full variable domain is EADIYQTPRYLVIGTGKKITLECSQTMGHDKMYWYQQDPGMELHLIHYSYGVNSTEKGDLSSESTVSRIRTEHFPLTLESARPSHTSQYLCASSGLGANTEAFFGQGTRLTVV.

In its sample, this clonotype was seen many times. One junction end does not reproduce the germline sequence, and a read error may be involved. The chain has TRBV27 and TRBJ1-1, with D uncertain. Germline CDR1 reads MNHEY; CDR2 reads SMNVEV (reference sequence). The CDR3 consists of 15 residues. The CDR3 region is CASSLSSGSGTEAIF. The DNA of the CDR3 is TGTGCCAGCAGTTTATCCTCGGGGTCGGGAACTGAAGCTATCTTT.

This clonotype was picked up a small number of times. The gene calls are TRBV6-2 or TRBV6-3 and TRBJ2-5; TRBD1 agrees at 10 bases. With V trimmed by 5 bases and J by 6 bases, 6 bases remained unmatched. The CDR3 runs to 14 residues. CDR1 MNHEY and CDR2 SVGEGT come from the germline V gene. CDR3 loop: CASSRGQGTQTQYF. The CDR3 nucleotides read TGTGCCAGCAGTCGGGGACAGGGGACGCAGACCCAGTACTTC.

This clonotype was counted between two and nine times. The chain is built from TRBV6-1 and TRBJ2-1; D may be TRBD2 (5 bases). CDR3 length equals 15 residues. With 6 bases removed from V and 0 bases from J, the gap between germline ends came to 12 bases. CDR1 MNHNS and CDR2 SASEGT come from the germline V gene. CDR3 in amino acids: CASRRYTSSYNEQFF. Here the CDR3 DNA reads TGTGCCAGCAGAAGATATACTAGCTCCTACAATGAGCAGTTCTTC.

Ten or more counts support this clonotype. This may be a read error: a much more frequent sequence differs by one nucleotide. The chain couples TRBV11-2 to TRBJ2-2; 9 bases are a match to TRBD1. Germline V gene data show CDR1 as SGHAT and CDR2 as FQNNGV. This CDR3 is 15 amino acids long. V lost 4 bases and J lost 4; bases outside the gene matches: 4. In DNA, the CDR3 is TGTGCCAGCAGCTCCGGGACAGGGCCCACCGGGGAGCTGTTTTTT. Its translation: CASSSGTGPTGELFF. Full variable domain (rest looked up from reference TRBV11-2 and TRBJ2-2): EAGVAQSPRYKIIEKRQSVAFWCNPISGHATLYWYQQILGQGPKLLIQFQNNGVVDDSQLPKDRFSAERLKGVDSTLKIQPAKLEDSAVYLCASSSGTGPTGELFFGEGSRLTVL.

This rearrangement joins TRBV20-1 to TRBJ2-7; 7 bases are a match to TRBD1. V gave up 4 bases and J gave up 2 bases; unmatched junction bases: 8. Looked up from germline, CDR1 is DFQATT and CDR2 is SNEGSKA (reference sequence). The CDR3 is 14 amino acids. CDR3 nucleotides: TGCAGTGCTACCCCCAACAGGGGAGCCTACGAGCAGTACTTC. It codes for CSATPNRGAYEQYF.

This clonotype was seen a handful of times. This sequence joins TRBV28 and TRBJ2-7; TRBD1 might be the D (5 bases). The CDR3 loop spans 13 amino acids. Trimming shortened V by 3 bases and J by 4 bases, and 10 bases separated the two germline ends. Germline assignment: CDR1 MDHEN and CDR2 SYDVKM. DNA of the CDR3: TGTGCCAGCAGTTTCCAGGGTATATACGAGCAGTACTTC. Protein product: CASSFQGIYEQYF. The full variable domain, its missing parts supplied by reference TRBV28 and TRBJ2-7, is DVKVTQSSRYLVKRTGEKVFLECVQDMDHENMFWYRQDPGLGLRLIYFSYDVKMKEKGDIPEGYSVSREKKERFSLILESASTNQTSMYLCASSFQGIYEQYFGPGTRLTVT.